This T cell receptor beta chain stems from a study of beta chain features in type 1 diabetes. Isolated RNA was reverse transcribed in full, so expressed TCRB transcripts were sequenced. Method: immunoSEQ multiplex PCR; TCRdb's copy keeps in-frame clones and lacks some. This sample has more than 250,000 clones; roughly 22% occur once, and the top ten carry approximately 0.029%. This clone was recorded a few times. No antigen is known for it. There are 15 residues in the CDR3. Germline lookup yields CDR1 SGDLS and CDR2 YYNGEE. J gave up 1 base and V 4 bases, and 7 bases lay outside the gene matches. Study results and limitations: VDJ junctions sequenced from type 1 diabetes patients showed fewer insertions and more deletions. TCRB CDR3s from Type 1 diabetes patients were moderately but significantly shorter in all four CD4+ subsets.

The sample was naive CD4+ T cells from blood. The V gene is TRBV9, the J gene TRBJ1-1; 7 positions agree with TRBD1. This sequence was found in a woman between 40 and 55 years old with type 1 diabetes. CDR3 DNA sequence: TGTGCCAGCAGCCTTCGGACAGGCCGGAACACTGAAGCTTTCTTT. This translates into CASSLRTGRNTEAFF.